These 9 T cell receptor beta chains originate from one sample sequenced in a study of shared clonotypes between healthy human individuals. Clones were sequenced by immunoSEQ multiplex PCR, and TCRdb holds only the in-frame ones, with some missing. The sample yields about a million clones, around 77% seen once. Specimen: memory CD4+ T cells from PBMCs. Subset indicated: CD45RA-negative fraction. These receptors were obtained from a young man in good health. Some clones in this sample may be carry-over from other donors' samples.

CDR3 bases: TGTGCCAGCTCACCACGAACAGGGGACGTGGCTGAAGCTTTCTTT. The encoded protein is CASSPRTGDVAEAFF. The rearrangement links TRBV18 to TRBJ1-1, with 7 bases identical to TRBD1. V gave up 1 base and J gave up 6 bases; unmatched junction bases: 8. The germline CDR1 and CDR2 sequences are KGHSH and LQKENI. This CDR3 has 15 amino acids.

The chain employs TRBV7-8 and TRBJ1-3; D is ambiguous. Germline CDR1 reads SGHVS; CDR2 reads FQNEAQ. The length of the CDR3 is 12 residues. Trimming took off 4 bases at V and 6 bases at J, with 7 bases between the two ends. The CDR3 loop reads CASSYLTNTIYF. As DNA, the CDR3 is TGTGCCAGCAGCTACCTGACAAACACCATATATTTT.

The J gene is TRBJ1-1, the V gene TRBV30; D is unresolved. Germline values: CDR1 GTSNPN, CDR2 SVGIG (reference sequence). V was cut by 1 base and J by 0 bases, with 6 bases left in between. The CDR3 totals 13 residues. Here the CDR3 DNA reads TGTGCCTGGAGTGCGTGGATGAACACTGAAGCTTTCTTT. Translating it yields CAWSAWMNTEAFF.

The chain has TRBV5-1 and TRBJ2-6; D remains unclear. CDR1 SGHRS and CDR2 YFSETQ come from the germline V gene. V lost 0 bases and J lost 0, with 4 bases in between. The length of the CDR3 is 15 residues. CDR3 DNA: TGCGCCAGCAGCTTGGGCGCCTCTGGGGCCAACGTCCTGACTTTC. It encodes CASSLGASGANVLTF.

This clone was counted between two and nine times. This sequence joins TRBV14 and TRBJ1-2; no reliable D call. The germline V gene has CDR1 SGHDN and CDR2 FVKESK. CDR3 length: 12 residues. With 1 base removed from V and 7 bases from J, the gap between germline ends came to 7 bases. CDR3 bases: TGTGCCAGCAGCCAAGGGGCTTTTGGCTACACCTTC. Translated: CASSQGAFGYTF.

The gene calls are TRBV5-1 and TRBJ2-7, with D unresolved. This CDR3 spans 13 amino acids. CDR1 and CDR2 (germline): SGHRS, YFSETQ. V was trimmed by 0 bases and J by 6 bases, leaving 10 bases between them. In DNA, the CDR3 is TGCGCCAGCAGCTTGGCGCCCGGCTTCGAGCAGTACTTC. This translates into CASSLAPGFEQYF.

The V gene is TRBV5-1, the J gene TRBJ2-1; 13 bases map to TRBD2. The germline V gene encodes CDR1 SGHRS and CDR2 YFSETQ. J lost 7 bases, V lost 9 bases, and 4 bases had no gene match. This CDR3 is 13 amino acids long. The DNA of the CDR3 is TGCGCCACCGGACTAGCGGGAGAGAATGAGCAGTTCTTC. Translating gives CATGLAGENEQFF. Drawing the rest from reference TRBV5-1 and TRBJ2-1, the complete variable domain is KAGVTQTPRYLIKTRGQQVTLSCSPISGHRSVSWYQQTPGQGLQFLFEYFSETQRNKGNFPGRFSGRQFSNSRSEMNVSTLELGDSALYLCATGLAGENEQFFGPGTRLTVL.

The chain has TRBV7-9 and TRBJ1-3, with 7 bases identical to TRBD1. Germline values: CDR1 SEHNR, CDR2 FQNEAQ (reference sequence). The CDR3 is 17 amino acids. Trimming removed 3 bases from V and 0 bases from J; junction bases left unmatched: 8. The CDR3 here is CASSFSSPGGSGNTIYF. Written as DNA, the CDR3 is TGTGCCAGCAGCTTCTCATCTCCAGGGGGCTCTGGAAACACCATATATTTT.

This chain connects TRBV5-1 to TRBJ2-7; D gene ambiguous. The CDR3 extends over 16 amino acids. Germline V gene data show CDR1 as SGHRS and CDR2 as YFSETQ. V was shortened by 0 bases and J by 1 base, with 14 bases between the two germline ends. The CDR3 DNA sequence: TGCGCCAGCAGCTTGGCCCCTGGTATAGATTCCTACGAGCAGTACTTC. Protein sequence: CASSLAPGIDSYEQYF.